These 27 T cell receptor beta chains originate from one sample sequenced in a study of neoadjuvant anti-PD-1 for oral cavity cancer. Time point of the sample: after neoadjuvant nivolumab, at surgical resection. Assay used: immunoSEQ multiplex PCR; TCRdb lists only in-frame clones, some missing. In the table there are about 68,000 clones, approximately 81% of which are singletons. The starting material was PBMCs, obtained after nivolumab (anti-PD-1) treatment. The receptors shown here come from a person between 40 and 85 years old with oral cavity squamous cell carcinoma.

The chain couples TRBV15 to TRBJ2-3; TRBD1 matches at 7 bases. V lost 0 bases, J lost 6 bases, and 3 bases stayed unmatched. This CDR3 has 14 amino acids. Germline V CDR1 and CDR2: LNHNV, YYDKDF (reference sequence). The CDR3 region is CATSRDTGADTQYF. The CDR3 nucleotides read TGTGCCACCAGCAGAGATACAGGGGCGGATACGCAGTATTTT.

The V call is TRBV2, the J call TRBJ1-5; the D is unclear. Looked up from germline, CDR1 is SNHLY and CDR2 is FYNNEI. With 3 bases removed from V and 7 bases from J, the gap between germline ends came to 7 bases. This CDR3 is built from 12 residues. The chain's CDR3 is CASSEQVQPQHF. The DNA of the CDR3 is TGTGCCAGCAGTGAGCAAGTCCAGCCCCAGCATTTT. Together with reference TRBV2 and TRBJ1-5, the CDR3 gives the full variable domain: EPEVTQTPSHQVTQMGQEVILRCVPISNHLYFYWYRQILGQKVEFLVSFYNNEISEKSEIFDDQFSVERPDGSNFTLKIRSTKLEDSAMYFCASSEQVQPQHFGDGTRLSIL.

The rearrangement uses TRBV5-1 and TRBJ1-2, with D maybe TRBD1 (5 bases). The CDR3 consists of 15 residues. Germline CDR1 and CDR2: SGHRS and YFSETQ. The germline V and J ends were trimmed by 4 bases and 6 bases, with 19 bases remaining between them. CDR3 in DNA: TGCGCCAGCAGCCCGGTAGGGGTTCGTATGGATGGCTACACCTTC. Protein: CASSPVGVRMDGYTF.

The CDR3 protein is CASSLRLAGNEQFF. CDR3 nucleotides: TGTGCCAGCAGCTTAAGACTAGCGGGCAATGAGCAGTTCTTC. This chain connects TRBV7-9 to TRBJ2-1; 10 bases are shared with TRBD2. J lost 6 bases, V lost 2 bases, and 1 base had no gene match. Germline-derived CDR1 and CDR2 are SEHNR and FQNEAQ (reference sequence). This CDR3 spans 14 amino acids.

CDR3 sequence (DNA): TGTGCCAGTAGTAGGCCAGGGGGGAATCAGCCCCAGCATTTT. It translates to CASSRPGGNQPQHF. V is TRBV19 and J is TRBJ1-5, with 7 bases lining up with TRBD1. Germline CDR1 is LNHDA and CDR2 is SQIVND (reference sequence). V shed 4 bases and J 4 bases; nucleotides not matched to a gene: 4. The CDR3 has 14 amino acids.

The chain has TRBV7-3 and TRBJ1-1; D ambiguous. With 2 bases removed from V and 3 bases from J, the gap between germline ends came to 19 bases. From germline, CDR1 is SGHTA and CDR2 FQGTGA. The CDR3 covers 17 residues. The CDR3 region is CASSLRPISLGYTEAFF. In DNA, the CDR3 is TGTGCCAGCAGCTTACGTCCTATTTCCCTGGGTTACACTGAAGCTTTCTTT.

The chain links TRBV30 to TRBJ2-2; D gene uncertain. Trimming took off 3 bases at V and 2 bases at J, with 13 bases between the two ends. Germline values: CDR1 GTSNPN, CDR2 SVGIG (reference sequence). This CDR3 has 15 amino acids. The CDR3 bases are TGTGCCTGGAGCAAAGTCTTCATCAACACCGGGGAGCTGTTTTTT. The encoded protein is CAWSKVFINTGELFF.

CDR3 DNA sequence: TGTGCCAGTAATCGCCGGGGTGGGGAGACCCAGTACTTC. Protein sequence: CASNRRGGETQYF. The chain is built from TRBV14 and TRBJ2-5; weak D call: TRBD2 (5 bases). The V end was cut by 9 bases, the J end by 5 bases, with 16 bases between. Germline CDR1 SGHDN, CDR2 FVKESK. The CDR3 runs to 13 residues.

The J gene is TRBJ2-4, the V gene TRBV28; D not certain. The V gene's germline CDR1 is MDHEN and CDR2 SYDVKM. This CDR3 is 11 amino acids long. V lost 4 bases, J lost 8 bases, and 6 bases lay in between. CDR3 region: CASSWADIQYF. The CDR3 nucleotides read TGTGCCAGCAGTTGGGCGGACATTCAGTACTTC.

The chain recombines TRBV7-9 with TRBJ1-2; the D gene is possibly TRBD1 (5 bases). The germline V gene encodes CDR1 SEHNR and CDR2 FQNEAQ (reference sequence). The V end was cut by 5 bases, the J end by 4 bases, with 14 bases between. The CDR3 totals 14 residues. CDR3 amino acids: CASSIGEDLYGYTF. The DNA of the CDR3 is TGTGCCAGCAGCATAGGGGAGGACCTCTATGGCTACACCTTC.

The CDR3 is CAISERQPYEQYF. In nucleotides, the CDR3 is TGTGCCATCAGTGAACGGCAACCCTACGAGCAGTACTTC. The rearrangement uses TRBV10-3 and TRBJ2-7, with D unresolved. The CDR3 length is 13 residues. The germline V and J ends were trimmed by 3 bases and 2 bases, with 8 bases remaining between them. The germline CDR1 and CDR2 sequences are ENHRY and SYGVKD.

As regards this clone: The junction shows a germline mismatch at one end, possibly a read error. The chain employs TRBV7-7 and TRBJ2-5, with D unclear. Germline-derived CDR1 and CDR2 are SSHAT and FNYEAQ (reference sequence). CDR3 length: 13 amino acids. CDR3 sequence reads: CASSKGLKETQYF. The DNA for the CDR3 is TGTGCTAGCAGCAAAGGGCTGAAAGAGACCCAGTACTTC.

V is TRBV30 and J is TRBJ2-7, with D perhaps matching TRBD1 (6 bases). Germline-derived CDR1 and CDR2 are GTSNPN and SVGIG (reference sequence). The CDR3 loop spans 12 amino acids. V was pared by 4 bases and J by 4 bases, with 11 bases between. CDR3 DNA sequence: TGTGCCTGGACGAGGGGGTTGTACGAGCAGTACTTC. Its protein product is CAWTRGLYEQYF.

The genes are TRBV4-2 and TRBJ2-1; the match to TRBD2 covers 9 bases. This CDR3 spans 18 amino acids. Per germline, CDR1 LGHNA and CDR2 YNFKEQ. J lost 2 bases, V lost 0 bases, and 8 bases had no gene match. The CDR3 sequence is CASSQEWSGRSTYNEQFF. The CDR3 DNA reads as TGTGCCAGCAGCCAAGAGTGGAGCGGGAGGTCCACCTACAATGAGCAGTTCTTC.

CDR3 sequence reads: CASSLQLAGGIEQFF. In nucleotides, the CDR3 is TGTGCCAGCAGCTTACAACTAGCGGGAGGTATAGAGCAGTTCTTC. The chain couples TRBV7-8 to TRBJ2-1; 12 nucleotides match TRBD2. The V segment lost 2 bases and the J segment 10 bases; nucleotides outside the gene matches: 6. This CDR3 comprises 15 residues. Germline CDR1 is SGHVS and CDR2 is FQNEAQ.

With respect to this clone: Other DNA sequences in the same sample also yield this CDR3. The V call is TRBV30, the J call TRBJ1-2, with D possibly matching TRBD1 (6 bases). Germline CDR1 is GTSNPN and CDR2 is SVGIG (reference sequence). The CDR3 is made up of 16 amino acids. V gave up 8 bases and J gave up 0 bases, with 22 bases separating them. CDR3 residues: CAPPGGQENPNYGYTF. The CDR3 coding sequence is TGTGCCCCCCCTGGGGGGCAGGAGAACCCTAACTATGGCTACACCTTC.

The chain combines TRBV5-1 with TRBJ2-1, with a tentative D call TRBD1 (6 bases). CDR3 length: 15 amino acids. V shed 4 bases and J shed 0 bases, with 11 bases lying between them. Germline lookup yields CDR1 SGHRS and CDR2 YFSETQ. The CDR3: CASSPGHSSYNEQFF. CDR3 nucleotide sequence: TGCGCCAGCAGCCCGGGACACAGCTCCTACAATGAGCAGTTCTTC.

This clone was detected only a few times. The chain recombines TRBV19 with TRBJ2-1; D perhaps matches TRBD2 (6 bases). The V end lost 5 bases, the J end lost 12 bases, and 8 bases lay between the germline ends. The germline V gene encodes CDR1 LNHDA and CDR2 SQIVND (reference sequence). The CDR3 is 10 amino acids. CDR3 coding DNA: TGTGCCAGTAGTGCGGGGCGGCAGTTCTTC. As protein: CASSAGRQFF.

The chain has TRBV28 and TRBJ1-2; 7 nucleotides align to TRBD1. Germline assignment: CDR1 MDHEN and CDR2 SYDVKM. The CDR3 is 21 amino acids. The trim removed 4 bases at V and 2 bases at J, leaving 25 bases unmatched. CDR3 protein: CASSSSTGTAGLRGGNYGYTF. The CDR3 nucleotides are TGTGCCAGCAGTTCCTCCACCGGGACAGCAGGCCTACGGGGGGGCAACTATGGCTACACCTTC.

The chain combines TRBV7-2 with TRBJ2-3, with 9 bases that match TRBD2. Germline lookup yields CDR1 SGHTA and CDR2 FQGNSA. The CDR3 extends over 19 amino acids. V shed 5 bases, J shed 0 bases, and the junction held 15 bases outside the gene matches. For the CDR3, the DNA is TGTGCCAGCAGCCGAGGGCCAGGACTAGCGCCAACTAGCACAGATACGCAGTATTTT. As protein: CASSRGPGLAPTSTDTQYF.

The chain is built from TRBV19 and TRBJ1-3, with D maybe TRBD1 (6 bases). This CDR3 has 16 amino acids. Trimming cost V 8 bases and J 4 bases, with 21 bases left between them. From germline, CDR1 is LNHDA and CDR2 SQIVND (reference sequence). In nucleotides, the CDR3 is TGTGCCAGTGAGGACCGCACAGGGAACTCCGGAAACACCATATATTTT. Its translation: CASEDRTGNSGNTIYF.

The gene calls are TRBV2 and TRBJ1-1; D gene unclear. The CDR3 sequence is 12 residues long. V lost 10 bases and J 1 base, leaving 10 bases between the germline ends. Looked up from germline, CDR1 is SNHLY and CDR2 is FYNNEI. CDR3 in DNA: TGTGCCACCACTCGACAGAACACTGAAGCTTTCTTT. Protein sequence: CATTRQNTEAFF.

J is TRBJ2-1 and V is TRBV7-8, with 7 bases that match TRBD1. CDR1 is SGHVS, CDR2 FQNEAQ, per germline. This CDR3 region has 14 residues. J lost 6 bases, V lost 5 bases, and 7 bases had no gene match. CDR3: CASSDWTGFNEQFF. Here the CDR3 DNA reads TGTGCCAGCAGCGATTGGACAGGCTTCAATGAGCAGTTCTTC.

The chain recombines TRBV7-8 with TRBJ2-1; no reliable D call. This CDR3 spans 14 amino acids. Germline V gives CDR1 SGHVS, CDR2 FQNEAQ. V lost 4 bases to trimming and J lost 4 bases, with 11 bases between them. CDR3 in amino acids: CASSSTRGYNEQFF. The DNA of the CDR3 is TGTGCCAGCAGCTCAACTCGCGGTTACAATGAGCAGTTCTTC.

The rearrangement joins TRBV5-6 to TRBJ1-5, with a tentative D call TRBD1 (5 bases). The V end lost 1 base, the J end lost 7 bases, and 18 bases lay between the germline ends. The germline CDR1 and CDR2 sequences are SGHDT and YYEEEE. The CDR3 covers 16 residues. The CDR3 reads CASSLLSERGRQPQHF. The CDR3 coding sequence is TGTGCCAGCAGCTTGCTTTCTGAACGGGGCCGGCAGCCCCAGCATTTT.

The table lists this clone with a few counts. This rearrangement joins TRBV25-1 to TRBJ2-3, with 7 bases identical to TRBD1. V gave up 0 bases and J gave up 2 bases; unmatched junction bases: 5. CDR1 MGHDK and CDR2 SYGVNS come from the germline V gene. This CDR3 contains 16 residues. The CDR3 sequence: CASSEYTGQPTDTQYF. The CDR3, as DNA: TGTGCCAGCAGTGAATACACGGGACAGCCCACAGATACGCAGTATTTT.

In this sample, this clone turned up a few times. The CDR3 sequence is CASTLGRGAEAFF. The DNA of the CDR3 is TGTGCCAGTACCCTAGGGCGAGGAGCTGAAGCTTTCTTT. The chain joins TRBV19 to TRBJ1-1; no definite D call. Trimming removed 7 bases from V and 6 bases from J, with 15 bases in between. The germline CDR1 and CDR2 sequences are LNHDA and SQIVND (reference sequence). This CDR3 has 13 amino acids.